Listed below are T cell receptor beta chains from one sample, sequenced in a study of cytomegalovirus exposure and HLA in healthy donors. Generated by immunoSEQ multiplex PCR, the TCRdb table keeps only in-frame clones and is missing some. The sample consists of about 170,000 clones, roughly 96% of them appearing once. Sequences were obtained from PBMCs. These receptors were obtained from a woman between 18 and 29 years old in good health and CMV-seronegative. Both conserved end residues are part of each CDR3. A D gene is named only where the DNA matches it firmly. Part of the rows lack a size; the others show once, few, many or a class for expanded clones.

clone size: .; J gene: TRBJ2-3; D gene: .; V gene: TRBV19; CDR3 protein: CATNRGGNLDTQYF; CDR3 DNA: TGTGCCACCAATAGGGGGGGCAACCTAGATACGCAGTATTTT
clone size: .; J gene: TRBJ1-4; D gene: .; V gene: TRBV16; CDR3 protein: CASSQPNRQNEKLFF; CDR3 DNA: TGTGCCAGCAGCCAACCCAACAGGCAAAATGAAAAACTGTTTTTT
clone size: .; J gene: TRBJ2-2; D gene: .; V gene: TRBV5-1; CDR3 protein: CASSRDLNTGELFF; CDR3 DNA: TGCGCCAGCAGCCGGGACTTAAACACCGGGGAGCTGTTTTTT
clone size: .; J gene: TRBJ2-3; D gene: .; V gene: TRBV4-3; CDR3 protein: CASSQDVGAGDTQYF; CDR3 DNA: TGCGCCAGCAGCCAAGATGTGGGGGCTGGAGATACGCAGTATTTT
clone size: .; J gene: TRBJ2-2; D gene: .; V gene: TRBV11-2; CDR3 protein: CASSLPPGLNTGELFF; CDR3 DNA: TGTGCCAGCAGCTTGCCCCCGGGACTGAACACCGGGGAGCTGTTTTTT
clone size: .; J gene: TRBJ2-3; D gene: TRBD1; V gene: TRBV18; CDR3 protein: CASSPDRATDTQYF; CDR3 DNA: TGTGCCAGCTCACCAGACAGGGCAACAGATACGCAGTATTTT
clone size: once; J gene: TRBJ2-1; D gene: TRBD2; V gene: TRBV7-8; CDR3 protein: CASSGGTSGYNEQFF; CDR3 DNA: TGTGCCAGCAGCGGCGGGACTAGCGGGTACAATGAGCAGTTCTTC
clone size: .; J gene: TRBJ2-7; D gene: TRBD2; V gene: TRBV7-2; CDR3 protein: CASSLAGLAHYEQYF; CDR3 DNA: TGTGCCAGCAGCTTAGCGGGACTAGCGCACTACGAGCAGTACTTC
clone size: .; J gene: TRBJ2-5; D gene: .; V gene: TRBV4-1; CDR3 protein: CASSQGTRLVNQETQYF; CDR3 DNA: TGCGCCAGCAGCCAAGGGACACGACTAGTGAACCAAGAGACCCAGTACTTC
clone size: .; J gene: TRBJ2-1; D gene: TRBD2; V gene: TRBV7-3; CDR3 protein: CASSLNPGLAGGNEQFF; CDR3 DNA: TGTGCCAGCAGCCTAAACCCGGGACTAGCGGGGGGTAATGAGCAGTTCTTC
clone size: .; J gene: TRBJ2-7; D gene: TRBD2; V gene: TRBV7-9; CDR3 protein: CASSGGGKTYEQYF; CDR3 DNA: TGTGCCAGCAGCGGGGGGGGGAAGACCTACGAGCAGTACTTC
clone size: .; J gene: TRBJ1-2; D gene: .; V gene: TRBV19; CDR3 protein: CASSKADSVLYGYTF; CDR3 DNA: TGTGCCAGTAGTAAGGCGGACAGTGTCCTCTATGGCTACACCTTC
clone size: .; J gene: TRBJ1-1; D gene: TRBD1; V gene: TRBV6-5; CDR3 protein: CASSKRGQGDEAFF; CDR3 DNA: TGTGCCAGCAGTAAGAGGGGACAGGGGGATGAAGCTTTCTTT
clone size: .; J gene: TRBJ1-3; D gene: TRBD1; V gene: TRBV18; CDR3 protein: CASSGQGAKSSGNTIYF; CDR3 DNA: TGTGCCAGCTCTGGACAGGGGGCAAAAAGCTCTGGAAACACCATATATTTT
clone size: .; J gene: TRBJ1-6; D gene: .; V gene: TRBV7-2; CDR3 protein: CASSLAGQVNSPLHF; CDR3 DNA: TGTGCCAGCAGCTTAGCGGGCCAGGTTAATTCACCCCTCCACTTT
clone size: .; J gene: TRBJ2-7; D gene: TRBD2; V gene: TRBV6-6; CDR3 protein: CASRRTSGEGEQYF; CDR3 DNA: TGTGCCAGCAGGAGGACTAGCGGGGAAGGAGAGCAGTACTTC
clone size: few; J gene: TRBJ2-7; D gene: .; V gene: TRBV7-2; CDR3 protein: CASSLGAGAYEQYF; CDR3 DNA: TGTGCCAGCAGCTTAGGTGCAGGGGCCTACGAGCAGTACTTC
clone size: .; J gene: TRBJ1-3; D gene: .; V gene: TRBV4-2; CDR3 protein: CASSQDGLSGNTIYF; CDR3 DNA: TGTGCCAGCAGCCAAGACGGTCTCTCTGGAAACACCATATATTTT
clone size: .; J gene: TRBJ1-2; D gene: TRBD1; V gene: TRBV9; CDR3 protein: CASSVEGALNYGYTF; CDR3 DNA: TGTGCCAGCAGCGTAGAGGGGGCCCTTAACTATGGCTACACCTTC
clone size: once; J gene: TRBJ2-1; D gene: TRBD2; V gene: TRBV9; CDR3 protein: CASSPHGGIYNEQFF; CDR3 DNA: TGTGCCAGCAGCCCCCACGGGGGGATCTACAATGAGCAGTTCTTC
clone size: .; J gene: TRBJ1-5; D gene: .; V gene: TRBV11-2; CDR3 protein: CASSLDYGNQPQHF; CDR3 DNA: TGTGCCAGCAGCTTAGACTACGGCAATCAGCCCCAGCATTTT
clone size: .; J gene: TRBJ2-7; D gene: .; V gene: TRBV2; CDR3 protein: CASSVVRGNEQYF; CDR3 DNA: TGTGCCAGCAGTGTTGTAAGGGGCAACGAGCAGTACTTC
clone size: .; J gene: TRBJ2-7; D gene: TRBD1; V gene: TRBV6-1; CDR3 protein: CASRGTGTYEQYF; CDR3 DNA: TGTGCCAGCAGGGGGACAGGGACCTACGAGCAGTACTTC